The T cell receptor (beta chain) described here comes from a study of blood T cell repertoires in COVID-19. Germline V gene data show CDR1 as MNHNY and CDR2 as SVGAGI (reference sequence). The ends were cut back, 5 bases at V and 6 bases at J, with 20 bases in the middle. CDR3 size: 15 residues. The table came from immunoSEQ multiplex PCR; TCRdb's copy has only in-frame clones and leaves some out. Seen here are approximately 58,000 clones, approximately 91% observed once, and the top ten hold about 3%. Sample: peripheral blood. The receptor's source is a human donor in a cohort sampled during active COVID-19. The rearrangement joins TRBV6-6 to TRBJ2-7, with D perhaps matching TRBD2 (5 bases). The CDR3 DNA follows: TGTGCCAGCAGTGACCAGCCGGGGTCAGACGGCGAGCAGTACGTC. Encoded protein: CASSDQPGSDGEQYV.